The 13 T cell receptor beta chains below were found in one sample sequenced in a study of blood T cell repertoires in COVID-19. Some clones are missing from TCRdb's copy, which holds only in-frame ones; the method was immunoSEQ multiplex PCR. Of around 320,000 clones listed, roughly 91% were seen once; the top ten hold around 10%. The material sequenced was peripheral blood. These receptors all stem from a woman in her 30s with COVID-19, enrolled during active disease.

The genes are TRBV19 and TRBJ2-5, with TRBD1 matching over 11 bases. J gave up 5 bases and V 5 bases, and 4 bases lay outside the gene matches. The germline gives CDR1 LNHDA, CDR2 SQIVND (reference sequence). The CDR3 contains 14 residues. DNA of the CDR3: TGTGCCAGTAGTTGGACAGGGGGCGGGGAGACCCAGTACTTC. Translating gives CASSWTGGGETQYF.

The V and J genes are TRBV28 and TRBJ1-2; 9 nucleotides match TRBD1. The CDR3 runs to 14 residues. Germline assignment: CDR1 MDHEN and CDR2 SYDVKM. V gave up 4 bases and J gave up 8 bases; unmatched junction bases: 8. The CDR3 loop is CASSWGDRVSGYTF. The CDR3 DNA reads TGTGCCAGCAGTTGGGGGGACAGGGTGAGCGGCTACACCTTC.

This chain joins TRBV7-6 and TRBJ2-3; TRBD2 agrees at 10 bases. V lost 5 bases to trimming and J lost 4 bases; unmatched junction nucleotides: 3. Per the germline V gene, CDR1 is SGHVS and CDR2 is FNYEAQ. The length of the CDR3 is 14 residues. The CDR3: CASSPSGGADTQYF. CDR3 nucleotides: TGTGCCAGCAGCCCTAGCGGGGGAGCAGATACGCAGTATTTT.

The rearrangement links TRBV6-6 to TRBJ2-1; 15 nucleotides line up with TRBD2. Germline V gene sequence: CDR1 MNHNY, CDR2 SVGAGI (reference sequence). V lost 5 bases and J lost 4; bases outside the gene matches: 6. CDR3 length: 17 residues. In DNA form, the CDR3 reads TGTGCCAGCAGTGGATCAGGGACTAGCGGGGGGTACAATGAGCAGTTCTTC. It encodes CASSGSGTSGGYNEQFF.

CDR3 region: CASSWAPSTDTQYF. CDR3 coding DNA: TGTGCCAGCAGTTGGGCTCCTAGCACAGATACGCAGTATTTT. The chain employs TRBV27 and TRBJ2-3; no reliable D call. Looked up from germline, CDR1 is MNHEY and CDR2 is SMNVEV (reference sequence). V was pared by 4 bases and J by 0 bases, with 8 bases between. The CDR3 totals 14 residues.

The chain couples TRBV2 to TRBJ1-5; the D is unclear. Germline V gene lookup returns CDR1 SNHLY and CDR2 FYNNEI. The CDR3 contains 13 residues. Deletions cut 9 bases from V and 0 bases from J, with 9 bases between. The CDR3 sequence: CASNGDSNQPQHF. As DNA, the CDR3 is TGTGCCAGTAACGGAGATAGCAATCAGCCCCAGCATTTT.

CDR3: CASSMRLSNTEAFF. The CDR3 coding sequence is TGTGCCAGTAGTATGAGACTGTCGAACACTGAAGCTTTCTTT. The gene calls are TRBV19 and TRBJ1-1; D not resolved. V lost 3 bases and J lost 1, with 9 bases in between. The CDR3 is 14 residues long. Germline CDR1 is LNHDA and CDR2 is SQIVND (reference sequence).

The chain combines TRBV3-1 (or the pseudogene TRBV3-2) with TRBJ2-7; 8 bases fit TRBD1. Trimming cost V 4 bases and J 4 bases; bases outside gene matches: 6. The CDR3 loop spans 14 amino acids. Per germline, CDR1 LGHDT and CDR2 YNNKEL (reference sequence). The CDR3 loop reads CASSPGQGQYEQYF. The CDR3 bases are TGTGCCAGCAGCCCCGGACAGGGTCAATACGAGCAGTACTTC.

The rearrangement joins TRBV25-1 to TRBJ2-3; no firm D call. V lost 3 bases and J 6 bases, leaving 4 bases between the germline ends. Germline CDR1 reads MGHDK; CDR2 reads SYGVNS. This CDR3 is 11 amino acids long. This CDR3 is CASSDLDTQYF. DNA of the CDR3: TGTGCCAGCAGTGACCTGGATACGCAGTATTTT.

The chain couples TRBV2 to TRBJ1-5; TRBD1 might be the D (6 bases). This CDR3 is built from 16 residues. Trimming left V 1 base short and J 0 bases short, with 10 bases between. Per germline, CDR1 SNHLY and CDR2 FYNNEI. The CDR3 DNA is TGTGCCAGCAGTGAAGTGTACAGGGATAGCAATCAGCCCCAGCATTTT. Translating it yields CASSEVYRDSNQPQHF.

In DNA form, the CDR3 reads TGCGCCAGCAGCCAAGTTTACGCGGGGGGTGCCTACGAGCAGTACTTC. This translates into CASSQVYAGGAYEQYF. This rearrangement joins TRBV4-1 to TRBJ2-7, with 8 bases lining up with TRBD2. The J segment lost 2 bases and the V segment lost 1 base, leaving 7 bases of the junction unmatched. This CDR3 is 16 amino acids long. Germline CDR1 reads MGHRA; CDR2 reads YSYEKL.

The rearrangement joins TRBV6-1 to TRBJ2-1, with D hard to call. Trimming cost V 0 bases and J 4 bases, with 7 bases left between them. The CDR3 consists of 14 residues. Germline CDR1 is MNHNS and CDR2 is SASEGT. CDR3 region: CASSEAHSYNEQFF. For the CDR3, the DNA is TGTGCCAGCAGTGAAGCGCACTCGTACAATGAGCAGTTCTTC.

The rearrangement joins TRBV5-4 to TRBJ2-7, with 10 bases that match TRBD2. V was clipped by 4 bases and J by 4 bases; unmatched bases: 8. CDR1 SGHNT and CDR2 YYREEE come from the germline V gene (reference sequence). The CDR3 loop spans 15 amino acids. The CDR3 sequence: CASSLGAGGPYEQYF. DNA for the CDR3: TGTGCCAGCAGCCTAGGAGCGGGGGGGCCTTACGAGCAGTACTTC.